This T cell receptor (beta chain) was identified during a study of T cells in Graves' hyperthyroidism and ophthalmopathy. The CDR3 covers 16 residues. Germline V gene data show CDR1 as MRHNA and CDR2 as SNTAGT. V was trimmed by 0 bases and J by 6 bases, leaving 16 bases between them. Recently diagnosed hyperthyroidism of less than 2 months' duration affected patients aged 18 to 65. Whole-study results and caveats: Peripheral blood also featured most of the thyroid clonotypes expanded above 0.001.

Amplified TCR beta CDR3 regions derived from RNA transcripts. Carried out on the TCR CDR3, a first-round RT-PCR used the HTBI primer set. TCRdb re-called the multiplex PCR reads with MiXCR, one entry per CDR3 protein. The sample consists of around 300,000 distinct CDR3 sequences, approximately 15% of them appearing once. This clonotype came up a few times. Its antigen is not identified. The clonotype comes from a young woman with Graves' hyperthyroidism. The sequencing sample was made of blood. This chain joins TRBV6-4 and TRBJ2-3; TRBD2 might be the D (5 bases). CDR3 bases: TGTGCCAGCAGTGACTCATCGCGGACGGGGTCCGATACGCAGTATTTT. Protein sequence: CASSDSSRTGSDTQYF.